The 5 T cell receptor beta chains in this list originate from one sample, sequenced in a study of T cells after yellow fever vaccination. TCRdb used MiXCR to reprocess the 5' RACE reads, holding one entry per CDR3 protein. The data show some 300,000 distinct CDR3 sequences, roughly 9% seen once. The material sequenced was CD4+ T cells sorted from PBMCs, taken 5 days after the yellow fever booster vaccination. The receptors come from a man aged 18 to 35 who received the YFV17D yellow fever vaccine.

This clonotype was observed once. The CDR3: CASSIGRRASPLHF. CDR3 in DNA: TGTGCCAGTAGTATAGGACGCAGGGCTTCACCCCTCCACTTT. J is TRBJ1-6 and V is TRBV19; a weak D match, TRBD1 (5 bases). Germline V gene data show CDR1 as LNHDA and CDR2 as SQIVND (reference sequence). V was clipped by 1 base and J by 9 bases, with 10 bases between them. The CDR3 extends over 14 amino acids. The full variable domain, completed using reference TRBV19 and TRBJ1-6, is DGGITQSPKYLFRKEGQNVTLSCEQNLNHDAMYWYRQDPGQGLRLIYYSQIVNDFQKGDIAEGYSVSREKKESFPLTVTSAQKNPTAFYLCASSIGRRASPLHFGNGTRLTVT.

The rearrangement joins TRBV7-2 to TRBJ2-3, with a tentative D call TRBD1 (7 bases). V lost 7 bases and J 2 bases, leaving 22 bases between the germline ends. CDR1 is SGHTA and CDR2 is FQGNSA in the germline V gene. The CDR3 covers 17 residues. The CDR3 DNA follows: TGTGCCAGCACTTTAGGAGGGGGCGCTCCTTCCACAGATACGCAGTATTTT. It specifies CASTLGGGAPSTDTQYF.

This clonotype was seen at least ten times. The rearrangement links TRBV7-9 to TRBJ1-1; 9 bases are a match to TRBD1. The trim removed 4 bases at V and 4 bases at J, leaving 16 bases unmatched. The CDR3 loop spans 18 amino acids. Germline CDR1 and CDR2: SEHNR and FQNEAQ (reference sequence). CDR3 in amino acids: CASSSHKMWDRDLTEAFF. For the CDR3, the DNA is TGTGCCAGCAGCTCCCATAAGATGTGGGACAGGGATCTCACTGAAGCTTTCTTT.

This clonotype was counted only a few times. The V call is TRBV20-1, the J call TRBJ2-1; a possible D gene is TRBD2 (5 bases). Trimming left V 5 bases short and J 10 bases short, with 15 bases between. The CDR3 contains 12 residues. Germline-derived CDR1 and CDR2 are DFQATT and SNEGSKA (reference sequence). The CDR3: CSAALTRMEQFF. The CDR3 DNA is TGCAGTGCTGCACTAACTAGGATGGAGCAGTTCTTC.

This clonotype was seen a handful of times. J is TRBJ1-6 and V is TRBV11-2; D may be TRBD1 (5 bases). Per germline, CDR1 SGHAT and CDR2 FQNNGV. The V and J ends lost 3 bases and 8 bases respectively, with 14 bases between them. The CDR3 runs to 15 residues. CDR3 coding DNA: TGTGCCAGCAGCTTGTCGGCAGGGTACGATTCACCCCTCCACTTT. Translated: CASSLSAGYDSPLHF.